The T cell receptor (beta chain) under discussion was sequenced for a study of blood T cell repertoires in COVID-19. For the study at large: Italy, Spain and the United States were the sources of the convalescent and acute COVID-19 samples.

J lost 1 base, V lost 0 bases, and 7 bases had no gene match. Germline loops: CDR1 LGHNA, CDR2 YNFKEQ. The CDR3 runs 17 residues. Original processing notes: Reference gene primer amplification yielded estimated nucleated cell counts. Clones were read by immunoSEQ multiplex PCR, and TCRdb kept only the in-frame ones, dropping some. From that table come the V and J calls and clone size; the DNA was used to work out D and trimming. The sample yields 200,000 to 250,000 clones, around 90% seen once. Patients in Seattle were enrolled during active infection, then followed longitudinally. The chain couples TRBV4-2 to TRBJ1-1; TRBD1 matches 8 bases. Input material: peripheral blood. This TCR came from a man between 25 and 39 years old with COVID-19, enrolled during active disease. The CDR3 DNA reads as TGTGCCAGCAGCCAAGATAGGGCAGGGGGCAGGAACACTGAAGCTTTCTTT. Its protein is CASSQDRAGGRNTEAFF.